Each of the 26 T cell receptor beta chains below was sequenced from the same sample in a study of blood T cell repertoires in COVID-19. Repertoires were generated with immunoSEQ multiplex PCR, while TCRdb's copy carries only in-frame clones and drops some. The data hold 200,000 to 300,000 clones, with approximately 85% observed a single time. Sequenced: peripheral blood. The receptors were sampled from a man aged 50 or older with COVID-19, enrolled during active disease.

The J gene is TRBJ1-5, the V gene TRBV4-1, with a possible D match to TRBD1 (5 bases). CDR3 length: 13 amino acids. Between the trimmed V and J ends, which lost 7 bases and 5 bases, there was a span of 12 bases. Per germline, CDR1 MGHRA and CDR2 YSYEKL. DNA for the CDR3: TGCGCCAGCAAGCCTTCGGGGGATCAGCCCCAGCATTTT. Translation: CASKPSGDQPQHF.

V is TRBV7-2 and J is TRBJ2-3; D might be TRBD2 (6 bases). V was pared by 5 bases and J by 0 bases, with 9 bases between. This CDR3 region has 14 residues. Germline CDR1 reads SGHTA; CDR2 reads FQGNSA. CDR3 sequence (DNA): TGTGCCAGCAGCCCTGGGACTAGCACAGATACGCAGTATTTT. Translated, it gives CASSPGTSTDTQYF.

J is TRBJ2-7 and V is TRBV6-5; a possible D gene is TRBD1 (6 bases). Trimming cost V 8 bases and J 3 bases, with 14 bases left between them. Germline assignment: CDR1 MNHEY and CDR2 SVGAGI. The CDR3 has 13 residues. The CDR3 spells CASGQREFYEQYF. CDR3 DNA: TGTGCCAGCGGACAGCGAGAATTCTACGAGCAGTACTTC.

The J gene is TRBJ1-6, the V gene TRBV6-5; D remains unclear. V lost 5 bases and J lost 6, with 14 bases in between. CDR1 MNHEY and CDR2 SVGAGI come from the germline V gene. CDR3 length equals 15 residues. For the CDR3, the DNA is TGTGCCAGCAGTCTCGGGGAGACCCTTAATTCACCCCTCCACTTT. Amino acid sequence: CASSLGETLNSPLHF.

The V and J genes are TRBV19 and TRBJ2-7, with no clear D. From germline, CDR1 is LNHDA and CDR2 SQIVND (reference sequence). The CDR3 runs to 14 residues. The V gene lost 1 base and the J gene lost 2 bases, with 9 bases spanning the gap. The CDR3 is CASSIGHSTYEQYF. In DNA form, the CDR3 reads TGTGCCAGTAGTATAGGTCACAGCACCTACGAGCAGTACTTC.

The CDR3 loop is CASSTSGPPYEQYF. CDR3 nucleotide sequence: TGTGCCAGCAGCACCTCCGGTCCCCCCTACGAGCAGTACTTC. This chain uses TRBV7-8 with TRBJ2-7; D gene ambiguous. The V and J ends lost 5 bases and 2 bases respectively, with 13 bases between them. The CDR3 length is 14 residues. The germline V gene has CDR1 SGHVS and CDR2 FQNEAQ. Full variable domain (missing parts from reference TRBV7-8 and TRBJ2-7): GAGVSQSPRYKVAKRGQDVALRCDPISGHVSLFWYQQALGQGPEFLTYFQNEAQLDKSGLPSDRFFAERPEGSVSTLKIQRTQQEDSAVYLCASSTSGPPYEQYFGPGTRLTVT.

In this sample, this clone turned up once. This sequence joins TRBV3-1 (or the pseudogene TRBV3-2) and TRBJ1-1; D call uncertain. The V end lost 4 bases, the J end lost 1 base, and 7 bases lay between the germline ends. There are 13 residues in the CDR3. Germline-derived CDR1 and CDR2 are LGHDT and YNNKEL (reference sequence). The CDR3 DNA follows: TGTGCCAGCAGCCTGGGCCCGAACACTGAAGCTTTCTTT. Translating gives CASSLGPNTEAFF.

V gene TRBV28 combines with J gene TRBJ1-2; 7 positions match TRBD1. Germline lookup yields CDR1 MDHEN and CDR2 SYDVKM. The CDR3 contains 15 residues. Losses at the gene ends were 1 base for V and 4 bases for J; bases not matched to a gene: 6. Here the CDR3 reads CASSLSGTAPYGYTF. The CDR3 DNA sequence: TGTGCCAGCAGTTTATCCGGGACAGCCCCCTATGGCTACACCTTC.

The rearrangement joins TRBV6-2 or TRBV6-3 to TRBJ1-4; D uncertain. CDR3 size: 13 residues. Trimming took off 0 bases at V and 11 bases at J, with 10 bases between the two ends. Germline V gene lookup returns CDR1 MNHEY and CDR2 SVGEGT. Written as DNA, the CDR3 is TGTGCCAGCAGTTACTCGATGGAGAACAAACTGTTTTTT. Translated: CASSYSMENKLFF.

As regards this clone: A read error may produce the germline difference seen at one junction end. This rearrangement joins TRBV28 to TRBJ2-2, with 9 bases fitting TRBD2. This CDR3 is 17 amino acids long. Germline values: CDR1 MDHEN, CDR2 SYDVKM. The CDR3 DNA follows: TGTGCCAGCAGTTTAGTGGCGGGGGGGCCGAACCCCGGGGAGCTGTTTTTT. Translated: CASSLVAGGPNPGELFF.

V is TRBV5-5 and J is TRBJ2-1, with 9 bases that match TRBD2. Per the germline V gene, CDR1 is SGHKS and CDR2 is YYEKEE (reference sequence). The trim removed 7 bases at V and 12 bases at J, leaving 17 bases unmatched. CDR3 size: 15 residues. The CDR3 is CASLRSLAGTQSQFF. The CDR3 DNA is TGTGCCAGCCTTCGGTCCCTAGCGGGGACCCAGTCGCAGTTCTTC.

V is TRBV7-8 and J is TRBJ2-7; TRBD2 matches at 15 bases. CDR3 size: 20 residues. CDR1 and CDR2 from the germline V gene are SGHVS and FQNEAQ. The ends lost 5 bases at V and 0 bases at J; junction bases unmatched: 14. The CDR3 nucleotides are TGTGCCAGCAGCATACCCGGGACTAGCGGGGGGTTCTTAAGCTCCTACGAGCAGTACTTC. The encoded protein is CASSIPGTSGGFLSSYEQYF.

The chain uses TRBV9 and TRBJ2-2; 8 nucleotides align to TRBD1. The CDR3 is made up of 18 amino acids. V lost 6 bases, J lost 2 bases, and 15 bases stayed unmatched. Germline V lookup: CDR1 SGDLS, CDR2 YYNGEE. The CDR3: CASNYRQGPHPNTGELFF. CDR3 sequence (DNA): TGTGCCAGCAACTATCGACAGGGGCCGCACCCTAACACCGGGGAGCTGTTTTTT. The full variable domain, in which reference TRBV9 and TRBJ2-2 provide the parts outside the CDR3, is DSGVTQTPKHLITATGQRVTLRCSPRSGDLSVYWYQQSLDQGLQFLIQYYNGEERAKGNILERFSAQQFPDLHSELNLSSLELGDSALYFCASNYRQGPHPNTGELFFGEGSRLTVL.

CDR3 DNA sequence: TGTGCCAGCAGCGTAGGGGGGCATCCCTATAATTCACCCCTCCACTTT. Translating gives CASSVGGHPYNSPLHF. This chain uses TRBV9 with TRBJ1-6, with TRBD1 as a possible D gene (6 bases). CDR3 length equals 16 residues. V lost 0 bases and J 2 bases, leaving 9 bases between the germline ends. Germline V CDR1 and CDR2: SGDLS, YYNGEE. Combining the CDR3 with reference TRBV9 and TRBJ1-6 gives the whole variable domain DSGVTQTPKHLITATGQRVTLRCSPRSGDLSVYWYQQSLDQGLQFLIQYYNGEERAKGNILERFSAQQFPDLHSELNLSSLELGDSALYFCASSVGGHPYNSPLHFGNGTRLTVT.

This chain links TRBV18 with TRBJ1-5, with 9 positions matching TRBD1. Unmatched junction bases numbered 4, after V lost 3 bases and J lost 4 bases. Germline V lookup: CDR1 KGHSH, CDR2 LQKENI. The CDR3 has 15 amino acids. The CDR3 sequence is CASSPTGGRNQPQHF. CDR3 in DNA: TGTGCCAGCTCACCGACAGGGGGACGAAATCAGCCCCAGCATTTT.

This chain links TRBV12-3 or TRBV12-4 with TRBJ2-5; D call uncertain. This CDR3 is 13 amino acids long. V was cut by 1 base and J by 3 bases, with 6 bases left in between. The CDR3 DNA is TGTGCCAGCAGTTTAGGCCTAAAAGAGACCCAGTACTTC. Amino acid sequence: CASSLGLKETQYF.

CDR3 loop: CATSDRDREVGYTF. As DNA, the CDR3 is TGTGCCACCAGTGACCGAGACAGGGAAGTTGGCTACACCTTC. The chain carries TRBV24-1 and TRBJ1-2; 7 nucleotides line up with TRBD1. J lost 7 bases, V lost 4 bases, and 8 bases had no gene match. In germline, CDR1 is KGHDR, CDR2 SFDVKD. The CDR3 is 14 amino acids.

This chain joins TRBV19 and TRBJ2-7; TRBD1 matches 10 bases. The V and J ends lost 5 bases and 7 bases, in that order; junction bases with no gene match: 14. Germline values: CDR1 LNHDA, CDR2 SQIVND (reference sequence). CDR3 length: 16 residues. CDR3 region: CASSPTDGTGVQEQYF. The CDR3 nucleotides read TGTGCCAGTAGTCCTACCGACGGGACAGGGGTTCAAGAGCAGTACTTC.

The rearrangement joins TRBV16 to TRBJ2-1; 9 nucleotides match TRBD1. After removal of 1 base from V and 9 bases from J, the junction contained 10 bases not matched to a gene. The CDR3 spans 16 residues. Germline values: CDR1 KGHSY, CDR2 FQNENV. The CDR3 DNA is TGTGCCAGCAGCCAATTTTGGGACAGGGCGTATGGTGAGCAGTTCTTC. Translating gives CASSQFWDRAYGEQFF.

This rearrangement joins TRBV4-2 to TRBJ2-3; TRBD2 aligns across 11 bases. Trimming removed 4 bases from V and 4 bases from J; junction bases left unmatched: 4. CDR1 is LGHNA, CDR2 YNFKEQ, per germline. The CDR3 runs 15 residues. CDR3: CASSRSGGAADTQYF. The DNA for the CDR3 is TGTGCCAGCAGCCGTAGCGGGGGGGCCGCAGATACGCAGTATTTT.

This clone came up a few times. CDR3 amino acids: CAWNRQGGEKLFF. The CDR3 nucleotides are TGTGCCTGGAATAGACAGGGAGGTGAAAAACTGTTTTTT. The chain couples TRBV30 to TRBJ1-4; 7 nucleotides align to TRBD1. Germline V CDR1 and CDR2: GTSNPN, SVGIG (reference sequence). The CDR3 totals 13 residues. V lost 4 bases and J lost 7; bases outside the gene matches: 6.

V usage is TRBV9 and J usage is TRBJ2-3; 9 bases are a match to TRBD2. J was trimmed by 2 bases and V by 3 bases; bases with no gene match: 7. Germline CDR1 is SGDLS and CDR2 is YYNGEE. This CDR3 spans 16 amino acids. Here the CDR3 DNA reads TGTGCCAGCAGCGCTGACGTAGCGGGGGCCACAGATACGCAGTATTTT. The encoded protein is CASSADVAGATDTQYF.

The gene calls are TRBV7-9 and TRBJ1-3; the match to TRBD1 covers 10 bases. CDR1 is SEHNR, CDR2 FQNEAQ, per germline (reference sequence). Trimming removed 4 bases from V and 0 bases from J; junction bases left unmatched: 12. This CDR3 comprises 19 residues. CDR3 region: CASSSSPWDRGSSGNTIYF. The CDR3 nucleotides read TGTGCCAGCAGCTCCTCCCCGTGGGACAGGGGATCCTCTGGAAACACCATATATTTT. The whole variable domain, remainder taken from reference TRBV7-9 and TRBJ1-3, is DTGVSQNPRHKITKRGQNVTFRCDPISEHNRLYWYRQTLGQGPEFLTYFQNEAQLEKSRLLSDRFSAERPKGSFSTLEIQRTEQGDSAMYLCASSSSPWDRGSSGNTIYFGEGSWLTVV.

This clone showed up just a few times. DNA of the CDR3: TGTGCCAGCAGCCCCCGGGACAGGCTAATTCCCTCCTACGAGCAGTACTTC. This sequence encodes CASSPRDRLIPSYEQYF. The J gene is TRBJ2-7, the V gene TRBV9; 8 bases are shared with TRBD1. Looked up from germline, CDR1 is SGDLS and CDR2 is YYNGEE. The ends lost 4 bases at V and 0 bases at J; junction bases unmatched: 12. This CDR3 region has 17 residues.

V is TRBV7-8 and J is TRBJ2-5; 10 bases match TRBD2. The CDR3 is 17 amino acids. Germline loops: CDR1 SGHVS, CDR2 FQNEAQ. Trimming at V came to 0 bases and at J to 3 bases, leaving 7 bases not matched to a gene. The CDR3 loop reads CASSLAALAGIEETQYF. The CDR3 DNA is TGTGCCAGCAGCTTAGCCGCACTAGCGGGGATCGAAGAGACCCAGTACTTC.

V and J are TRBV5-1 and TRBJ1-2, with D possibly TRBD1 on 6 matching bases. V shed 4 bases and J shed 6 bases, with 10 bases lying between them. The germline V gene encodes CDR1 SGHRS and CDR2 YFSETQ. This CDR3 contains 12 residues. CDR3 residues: CASSPGTNGYTF. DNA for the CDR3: TGCGCCAGCAGCCCTGGGACAAATGGCTACACCTTC.